A single sample gave rise to the 21 T cell receptor beta chains below, sequenced in a study of blood T cell repertoires in COVID-19. The method was immunoSEQ multiplex PCR; TCRdb's version includes in-frame clones alone and lacks a portion of them. The top ten hold roughly 4% of the sample, which has 60,000 to 75,000 clones, roughly 90% seen once. The sample was peripheral blood. The receptors were gathered from a human donor in a cohort sampled during active COVID-19.

A single count supports this clone. V and J are TRBV6-5 and TRBJ1-1; TRBD1 might be the D (6 bases). V lost 5 bases and J lost 0, with 13 bases in between. The CDR3 runs to 15 residues. Germline assignment: CDR1 MNHEY and CDR2 SVGAGI. DNA of the CDR3: TGTGCCAGCAGTCTGACTACAGGGCTGAACACTGAAGCTTTCTTT. Translation: CASSLTTGLNTEAFF.

This chain's CDR3 is CASSLGTGYNEQFF. CDR3 bases: TGCGCCAGCAGCTTGGGGACAGGCTACAATGAGCAGTTCTTC. The V call is TRBV5-1, the J call TRBJ2-1; 7 bases are a match to TRBD1. Germline lookup yields CDR1 SGHRS and CDR2 YFSETQ. The junction had 0 bases not matched to a gene; V was cut back by 0 bases and J by 3 bases. The CDR3 has 14 residues.

The chain has TRBV27 and TRBJ1-2; D unclear. The germline V gene encodes CDR1 MNHEY and CDR2 SMNVEV (reference sequence). The CDR3 loop spans 12 amino acids. V was clipped by 6 bases and J by 3 bases, with 8 bases between them. The CDR3 region has the DNA TGTGCCAGCAGCTCGGGGTACTATGGCTACACCTTC. It translates to CASSSGYYGYTF.

This chain links TRBV19 with TRBJ1-3, with D unresolved. Germline CDR1 LNHDA, CDR2 SQIVND (reference sequence). This CDR3 region has 17 residues. Deletions cut 5 bases from V and 0 bases from J, with 17 bases between. CDR3 sequence reads: CASSPQLLRDSGNTIYF. CDR3 sequence (DNA): TGTGCCAGTAGTCCTCAACTACTCCGGGACTCTGGAAACACCATATATTTT.

The J gene is TRBJ2-6, the V gene TRBV14; no clear D gene. CDR1 is SGHDN, CDR2 FVKESK, per germline. V lost 9 bases to trimming and J lost 1 base, with 4 bases between them. The CDR3 contains 12 residues. The chain's CDR3 is CASQSGANVLTF. The DNA of the CDR3 is TGTGCCAGTCAATCTGGGGCCAACGTCCTGACTTTC. Looking up the rest from reference TRBV14 and TRBJ2-6 gives the full variable domain: EAGVTQFPSHSVIEKGQTVTLRCDPISGHDNLYWYRRVMGKEIKFLLHFVKESKQDESGMPNNRFLAERTGGTYSTLKVQPAELEDSGVYFCASQSGANVLTFGAGSRLTVL.

CDR3 region: CASDQLPPGQVLSPLHF. The CDR3 bases are TGTGCCAGCGACCAGTTGCCCCCGGGACAAGTCCTTTCACCCCTCCACTTT. The V call is TRBV2, the J call TRBJ1-6; D may be TRBD1 (6 bases). Trimming removed 8 bases from V and 9 bases from J, with 26 bases in between. The CDR3 spans 17 residues. Germline V gene data show CDR1 as SNHLY and CDR2 as FYNNEI.

The rearrangement links TRBV27 to TRBJ1-6; 9 bases map to TRBD1. This CDR3 contains 13 residues. J lost 9 bases, V lost 5 bases, and 2 bases had no gene match. Germline CDR1 MNHEY, CDR2 SMNVEV (reference sequence). The CDR3 reads CASSRDRVSPLHF. The CDR3, as DNA: TGTGCCAGCAGTAGGGACAGGGTTTCACCCCTCCACTTT.

V is TRBV7-9 and J is TRBJ1-1, with a possible D match to TRBD1 (6 bases). The CDR3 runs to 13 residues. Per germline, CDR1 SEHNR and CDR2 FQNEAQ (reference sequence). The germline V and J ends were trimmed by 9 bases and 0 bases, with 11 bases remaining between them. The CDR3 DNA is TGTGCCAGTTCGGGGGGGCTGAACACTGAAGCTTTCTTT. Protein product: CASSGGLNTEAFF. The entire variable domain, with the rest obtained from reference TRBV7-9 and TRBJ1-1, is as follows: DTGVSQNPRHKITKRGQNVTFRCDPISEHNRLYWYRQTLGQGPEFLTYFQNEAQLEKSRLLSDRFSAERPKGSFSTLEIQRTEQGDSAMYLCASSGGLNTEAFFGQGTRLTVV.

The V gene is TRBV6-5, the J gene TRBJ2-5; 7 bases fit TRBD1. From germline, CDR1 is MNHEY and CDR2 SVGAGI. The CDR3 is made up of 13 amino acids. With V trimmed by 6 bases and J by 5 bases, 6 bases remained unmatched. The CDR3 loop is CASSLGTVETQYF. CDR3 sequence (DNA): TGTGCCAGCAGCCTCGGGACAGTGGAGACCCAGTACTTC.

The CDR3 nucleotides read TGCAGCGTTGAAGTCACAGTCGGCTACGAGCAGTACTTC. Translated: CSVEVTVGYEQYF. This sequence joins TRBV29-1 and TRBJ2-7; D gene uncertain. The CDR3 is made up of 13 amino acids. Germline values: CDR1 SQVTM, CDR2 ANQGSEA. Trimming stripped 1 base from V and 3 bases from J, with 10 bases between.

This clone occurred once. The genes are TRBV2 and TRBJ2-5; D is perhaps TRBD2 (5 bases). Deletions cut 5 bases from V and 4 bases from J, with 14 bases between. Germline-derived CDR1 and CDR2 are SNHLY and FYNNEI. This CDR3 has 14 residues. CDR3 nucleotides: TGTGCCAGCAGTCAGGACTCCTCAGGAGAGACCCAGTACTTC. It encodes CASSQDSSGETQYF. The full variable domain, rest sourced from reference TRBV2 and TRBJ2-5, is EPEVTQTPSHQVTQMGQEVILRCVPISNHLYFYWYRQILGQKVEFLVSFYNNEISEKSEIFDDQFSVERPDGSNFTLKIRSTKLEDSAMYFCASSQDSSGETQYFGPGTRLLVL.

The gene calls are TRBV5-4 and TRBJ2-7, with 7 bases that match TRBD1. CDR1 and CDR2 from the germline V gene are SGHNT and YYREEE (reference sequence). Germline trimming cut 3 bases from V and 8 bases from J; bases unmatched to any gene: 5. CDR3 size: 12 residues. CDR3 in amino acids: CASSWGTAQQYF. The CDR3 DNA reads as TGTGCCAGCAGCTGGGGGACAGCCCAGCAGTACTTC.

The J gene is TRBJ2-7, the V gene TRBV28, with unresolved D. Germline CDR1 and CDR2: MDHEN and SYDVKM. The CDR3 covers 14 residues. V lost 3 bases to trimming and J lost 3 bases, with 12 bases between them. The CDR3 DNA reads as TGTGCCAGCAGTTTTCATCCTTCGGGCTACGAGCAGTACTTC. Its translation is CASSFHPSGYEQYF.

J is TRBJ1-1 and V is TRBV6-5; D is uncertain. Germline loops: CDR1 MNHEY, CDR2 SVGAGI. The CDR3 runs 13 residues. V lost 6 bases and J lost 6, with 14 bases in between. CDR3 DNA sequence: TGTGCCAGCAGATCCTTCTATCCACCTGAAGCTTTCTTT. This codes for CASRSFYPPEAFF.

V is TRBV7-2 and J is TRBJ2-5, with D maybe TRBD1 (5 bases). The germline gives CDR1 SGHTA, CDR2 FQGNSA. Trimming shortened V by 1 base and J by 2 bases, and 8 bases separated the two germline ends. CDR3 length equals 14 residues. The CDR3 bases are TGTGCCAGCAGCTTAGGCAGGGTACAAGAGACCCAGTACTTC. It encodes CASSLGRVQETQYF.

The chain has TRBV9 and TRBJ1-2; D call uncertain. This CDR3 is built from 14 residues. The germline gives CDR1 SGDLS, CDR2 YYNGEE. V dropped 3 bases and J dropped 2 bases, with 11 bases sitting between them. CDR3 residues: CASSARGGNYGYTF. CDR3 coding DNA: TGTGCCAGCAGCGCTAGAGGAGGGAACTATGGCTACACCTTC.

The chain carries TRBV19 and TRBJ2-3; the match to TRBD2 covers 12 bases. This CDR3 spans 19 amino acids. CDR1 and CDR2 from the germline V gene are LNHDA and SQIVND (reference sequence). J lost 6 bases, V lost 5 bases, and 18 bases had no gene match. The CDR3 loop reads CASSPISVLAGGIMDTQYF. CDR3 nucleotides: TGTGCCAGTAGTCCCATATCCGTACTAGCGGGAGGAATTATGGATACGCAGTATTTT.

The rearrangement joins TRBV7-2 to TRBJ2-7; possible D gene TRBD2, 5 bases. CDR1 and CDR2 (germline): SGHTA, FQGNSA. The CDR3 contains 14 residues. V gave up 5 bases and J gave up 5 bases, with 16 bases separating them. DNA for the CDR3: TGTGCCAGCAGCCAAATTACGGGAATCCACGAGCAGTACTTC. It codes for CASSQITGIHEQYF. Variable domain in full (rest from reference TRBV7-2 and TRBJ2-7): GAGVSQSPSNKVTEKGKDVELRCDPISGHTALYWYRQSLGQGLEFLIYFQGNSAPDKSGLPSDRFSAERTGGSVSTLTIQRTQQEDSAVYLCASSQITGIHEQYFGPGTRLTVT.

The chain has TRBV7-8 and TRBJ2-7; no definite D call. This CDR3 region has 16 residues. V was pared by 1 base and J by 1 base, with 14 bases between. Germline CDR1 reads SGHVS; CDR2 reads FQNEAQ. DNA for the CDR3: TGTGCCAGCAGCTTAGGAACCCCCGTAGCTTCCTACGAGCAGTACTTC. It yields the protein CASSLGTPVASYEQYF.

V usage is TRBV7-9 and J usage is TRBJ1-6, with a weak D call TRBD1 (5 bases). The germline gives CDR1 SEHNR, CDR2 FQNEAQ (reference sequence). V lost 7 bases to trimming and J lost 10 bases, with 17 bases between them. This CDR3 has 14 residues. The CDR3 loop is CASTSGGGSSPLHF. The DNA for the CDR3 is TGTGCCAGCACCAGCGGGGGGGGGAGCTCACCCCTCCACTTT.

The V and J genes are TRBV11-3 and TRBJ2-2; perhaps TRBD2 as D (6 bases). V lost 0 bases and J lost 6, with 11 bases in between. The CDR3 runs to 15 residues. CDR1 is SGHNT, CDR2 YENEEA, per germline. The CDR3 reads CASSLEGGSAGELFF. The CDR3 DNA follows: TGTGCCAGCAGCTTAGAGGGGGGATCGGCCGGGGAGCTGTTTTTT.